The 23 T cell receptor beta chains listed next were all sequenced from one sample in a study of blood T cell repertoires in COVID-19. Profiling relied on immunoSEQ multiplex PCR, and the TCRdb table lists in-frame clones only, not all of them. The sample shows around 250,000 clones, around nine tenths of them seen only once. Sequenced sample: peripheral blood. The receptors stem from a woman aged 55-70 years who had recovered from COVID-19.

The chain carries TRBV7-8 and TRBJ1-6; possible D gene TRBD1, 5 bases. Between the trimmed V and J ends, which lost 4 bases and 5 bases, there was a span of 12 bases. The V gene's germline CDR1 is SGHVS and CDR2 FQNEAQ. The CDR3 has 15 amino acids. DNA for the CDR3: TGTGCCAGCAGCTGGACCGGGACTGATAATTCACCCCTCCACTTT. Amino acids: CASSWTGTDNSPLHF.

The rearrangement uses TRBV19 and TRBJ2-7, with D possibly TRBD2 on 5 matching bases. Germline loops: CDR1 LNHDA, CDR2 SQIVND (reference sequence). The V end was cut by 4 bases, the J end by 3 bases, with 10 bases between. The CDR3 spans 13 residues. Here the CDR3 reads CASSRSRGYEQYF. CDR3 nucleotide sequence: TGTGCCAGTAGTAGGTCCCGGGGCTACGAGCAGTACTTC. The full variable domain, rest sourced from reference TRBV19 and TRBJ2-7, is DGGITQSPKYLFRKEGQNVTLSCEQNLNHDAMYWYRQDPGQGLRLIYYSQIVNDFQKGDIAEGYSVSREKKESFPLTVTSAQKNPTAFYLCASSRSRGYEQYFGPGTRLTVT.

Note on this clone: The same CDR3 arises from other DNA sequences in this sample as well. V is TRBV6-2 or TRBV6-3 and J is TRBJ2-1; a weak D match, TRBD2 (7 bases). CDR1 and CDR2 from the germline V gene are MNHEY and SVGEGT. The CDR3 is 17 amino acids. V was shortened by 0 bases and J by 0 bases, with 12 bases between the two germline ends. The CDR3 DNA reads TGTGCCAGCAGTTACTCCGGGGGGCCTAGCTCCTACAATGAGCAGTTCTTC. Translated, it gives CASSYSGGPSSYNEQFF.

The gene calls are TRBV19 and TRBJ1-5; 7 nucleotides agree with TRBD1. Germline CDR1 reads LNHDA; CDR2 reads SQIVND (reference sequence). The CDR3 has 14 residues. V was clipped by 6 bases and J by 1 base; unmatched bases: 3. This CDR3 reads CASSGTASNQPQHF. The CDR3 DNA sequence: TGTGCCAGTAGCGGGACAGCAAGCAATCAGCCCCAGCATTTT.

The V and J genes are TRBV11-2 and TRBJ1-5, with unresolved D. Deletions cut 3 bases from V and 5 bases from J, with 11 bases between. CDR1 and CDR2 from the germline V gene are SGHAT and FQNNGV. The CDR3 consists of 14 residues. The DNA for the CDR3 is TGTGCCAGCAGCTTGTCGGGATTAGATCAGCCCCAGCATTTT. The encoded protein is CASSLSGLDQPQHF.

In regard to this clone: The same CDR3 can be traced to other DNA sequences in this sample. This chain joins TRBV7-2 and TRBJ1-5; possible D gene TRBD1, 5 bases. The CDR3 runs 14 residues. Trimming removed 1 base from V and 6 bases from J, with 10 bases in between. The germline V gene encodes CDR1 SGHTA and CDR2 FQGNSA. CDR3 bases: TGTGCCAGCAGCTTAGGGCAGGGCGGTCAGCCCCAGCATTTT. Translating it yields CASSLGQGGQPQHF. Variable domain in full (rest from reference TRBV7-2 and TRBJ1-5): GAGVSQSPSNKVTEKGKDVELRCDPISGHTALYWYRQSLGQGLEFLIYFQGNSAPDKSGLPSDRFSAERTGGSVSTLTIQRTQQEDSAVYLCASSLGQGGQPQHFGDGTRLSIL.

J is TRBJ1-3 and V is TRBV7-8; D call uncertain. V was cut by 5 bases and J by 9 bases, with 23 bases left in between. Germline CDR1 and CDR2: SGHVS and FQNEAQ. The CDR3 totals 16 residues. The CDR3 is CASSLVEIPEYATIYF. In DNA form, the CDR3 reads TGTGCCAGCAGCCTCGTCGAGATACCCGAGTATGCCACCATATATTTT.

V usage is TRBV5-4 and J usage is TRBJ2-5, with 13 bases identical to TRBD2. The CDR3 is made up of 17 amino acids. The V segment lost 0 bases and the J segment 3 bases; nucleotides outside the gene matches: 5. Per the germline V gene, CDR1 is SGHNT and CDR2 is YYREEE (reference sequence). The CDR3, as DNA: TGTGCCAGCAGCTTGGACGTCGGGACTAGCGGGGAAGAGACCCAGTACTTC. Translated: CASSLDVGTSGEETQYF.

The V and J genes are TRBV4-1 and TRBJ2-7; D possibly corresponds to TRBD1 (7 bases). Trimming cost V 1 base and J 3 bases, with 13 bases left between them. The CDR3 consists of 15 residues. Looked up from germline, CDR1 is MGHRA and CDR2 is YSYEKL. CDR3 sequence reads: CASSQAGGGFYEQYF. Written as DNA, the CDR3 is TGCGCCAGCAGCCAAGCAGGAGGGGGCTTCTACGAGCAGTACTTC.

The rearrangement links TRBV5-1 to TRBJ1-5; 11 positions match TRBD1. Germline V lookup: CDR1 SGHRS, CDR2 YFSETQ. The ends lost 4 bases at V and 8 bases at J; junction bases unmatched: 5. The CDR3 loop spans 14 amino acids. Here the CDR3 reads CASSSGQGAEPQHF. CDR3 sequence (DNA): TGCGCCAGCAGCAGCGGACAGGGGGCTGAGCCCCAGCATTTT. Full variable domain (missing parts from reference TRBV5-1 and TRBJ1-5): KAGVTQTPRYLIKTRGQQVTLSCSPISGHRSVSWYQQTPGQGLQFLFEYFSETQRNKGNFPGRFSGRQFSNSRSEMNVSTLELGDSALYLCASSSGQGAEPQHFGDGTRLSIL.

The V call is TRBV5-3, the J call TRBJ1-3; D is perhaps TRBD1 (5 bases). TRBV5-3 is classed as an ORF, of uncertain function. Trimming stripped 1 base from V and 4 bases from J, with 9 bases between. This CDR3 is built from 14 residues. The CDR3 DNA is TGTGCCAGAAGCTTGAGGGGCCTAGGAAACACCATATATTTT. Translating it yields CARSLRGLGNTIYF.

The J gene is TRBJ1-4, the V gene TRBV19; D perhaps matches TRBD1 (6 bases). Trimming stripped 9 bases from V and 0 bases from J, with 14 bases between. Germline-derived CDR1 and CDR2 are LNHDA and SQIVND (reference sequence). This CDR3 has 15 residues. The DNA of the CDR3 is TGTGCCAGCCGTCCCAGGGGAGCAACTAATGAAAAACTGTTTTTT. It encodes CASRPRGATNEKLFF.

The chain is built from TRBV7-2 and TRBJ1-3; 10 bases match TRBD1. CDR3 size: 18 residues. Germline V gene sequence: CDR1 SGHTA, CDR2 FQGNSA. V dropped 6 bases and J dropped 0; count of bases not matched to a gene: 11. CDR3 protein: CASSRDRGPLLSGNTIYF. The CDR3 coding sequence is TGTGCCAGCAGTAGGGACAGGGGCCCCCTACTCTCTGGAAACACCATATATTTT.

The chain has TRBV27 and TRBJ2-3, with 9 bases lining up with TRBD1. Germline CDR1 MNHEY, CDR2 SMNVEV (reference sequence). Trimming took 6 bases from V and 1 from J; bases not matched to a gene: 2. This CDR3 has 14 residues. CDR3 region: CASSRQGGTDTQYF. The CDR3 DNA is TGTGCCAGCAGCCGACAGGGGGGCACAGATACGCAGTATTTT.

The chain couples TRBV28 to TRBJ1-3; D possibly corresponds to TRBD1 (5 bases). The ends were cut back, 6 bases at V and 4 bases at J, with 16 bases in the middle. The CDR3 has 15 residues. Germline V gives CDR1 MDHEN, CDR2 SYDVKM. DNA for the CDR3: TGTGCCAGCAGGACAGCTCATACGAAAGGAAACACCATATATTTT. Its translation: CASRTAHTKGNTIYF.

The chain recombines TRBV5-4 with TRBJ2-3; 10 bases align to TRBD2. Looked up from germline, CDR1 is SGHNT and CDR2 is YYREEE (reference sequence). With 7 bases clipped from V and 6 bases from J, the junction kept 14 bases outside the gene matches. CDR3 length equals 16 residues. CDR3: CASQQGQRGGGDTQYF. The CDR3 nucleotides are TGTGCCAGCCAGCAGGGCCAGCGGGGGGGCGGGGATACGCAGTATTTT.

The rearrangement uses TRBV5-1 and TRBJ2-3, with 11 bases matching TRBD2. This CDR3 is 16 amino acids long. Germline CDR1 reads SGHRS; CDR2 reads YFSETQ. The V and J ends lost 4 bases and 0 bases, in that order; junction bases with no gene match: 4. CDR3: CASSPIAGGSTDTQYF. CDR3 DNA sequence: TGCGCCAGCAGCCCAATAGCGGGGGGGAGCACAGATACGCAGTATTTT.

The rearrangement uses TRBV3-1 (or the pseudogene TRBV3-2) and TRBJ2-1, with D maybe TRBD1 (5 bases). Germline V gene sequence: CDR1 LGHDT, CDR2 YNNKEL (reference sequence). Trimming took off 1 base at V and 1 base at J, with 8 bases between the two ends. The CDR3 extends over 15 amino acids. The CDR3 sequence: CASSQVPGSYNEQFF. The CDR3 bases are TGTGCCAGCAGCCAAGTTCCAGGGTCCTACAATGAGCAGTTCTTC.

V gene TRBV6-5 combines with J gene TRBJ1-6; D gene ambiguous. The germline V gene has CDR1 MNHEY and CDR2 SVGAGI. The CDR3 consists of 14 residues. V dropped 10 bases and J dropped 0 bases, with 10 bases sitting between them. In DNA form, the CDR3 reads TGTGCCACCTCAGGTAGCTCCTATAATTCACCCCTCCACTTT. It is translated as CATSGSSYNSPLHF.

The rearrangement links TRBV14 to TRBJ2-5; 8 bases match TRBD2. Germline lookup yields CDR1 SGHDN and CDR2 FVKESK. The CDR3 length is 19 residues. Unmatched junction bases numbered 16, after V lost 0 bases and J lost 4 bases. DNA for the CDR3: TGTGCCAGCAGCCAAGAGGGCCGCGGGGGGCACCCTTCGGCAGAGACCCAGTACTTC. It encodes CASSQEGRGGHPSAETQYF.

This chain links TRBV19 with TRBJ2-7, with 8 nucleotides matching TRBD2. The trim removed 4 bases at V and 3 bases at J, leaving 8 bases unmatched. CDR1 and CDR2 (germline): LNHDA, SQIVND (reference sequence). This CDR3 spans 15 amino acids. CDR3 residues: CASSTPGLVFYEQYF. The CDR3 DNA sequence: TGTGCCAGTAGTACACCGGGACTAGTTTTCTACGAGCAGTACTTC.

This sequence joins TRBV7-3 and TRBJ2-3; TRBD1 matches at 7 bases. The CDR3 has 13 amino acids. J lost 7 bases, V lost 5 bases, and 6 bases had no gene match. The germline V gene has CDR1 SGHTA and CDR2 FQGTGA. The CDR3 is CASSLPGGNTQYF. The CDR3 DNA follows: TGTGCCAGCAGCCTCCCAGGGGGAAATACGCAGTATTTT.

V is TRBV27 and J is TRBJ1-2; 11 bases align to TRBD1. Looked up from germline, CDR1 is MNHEY and CDR2 is SMNVEV (reference sequence). The CDR3 is 13 amino acids. V dropped 6 bases and J dropped 6; count of bases not matched to a gene: 3. The CDR3 region is CASSRTGGHGYTF. CDR3 nucleotide sequence: TGTGCCAGCAGCCGGACAGGGGGCCATGGCTACACCTTC.